One and the same sample provided the 2 T cell receptor beta chains below, sequenced in a study of cytomegalovirus exposure and HLA in healthy donors. PCR primers comprised 60 Vbeta and 13 Jbeta primers. The table came from immunoSEQ multiplex PCR; TCRdb's copy has only in-frame clones and leaves some out. The sample carries approximately 92,000 clones, roughly 80% recorded once. Sequencing was carried out using PBMCs. The receptors were gathered from a girl aged 2-10 years in good health and CMV-seropositive.

This clone was detected a few times. DNA of the CDR3: TGCAGCGTTGGGCTGGTTCCCTACGAGCAGTACTTC. Amino acids: CSVGLVPYEQYF. J is TRBJ2-7 and V is TRBV29-1; no clear D. The CDR3 covers 12 residues. Germline V lookup: CDR1 SQVTM, CDR2 ANQGSEA. Trimming shortened V by 4 bases and J by 2 bases, and 9 bases separated the two germline ends.

This rearrangement joins TRBV2 to TRBJ2-5; no clear D. V was shortened by 8 bases and J by 5 bases, with 12 bases between the two germline ends. The CDR3 covers 12 residues. The V gene's germline CDR1 is SNHLY and CDR2 FYNNEI. The CDR3 DNA follows: TGTGCCAGCGGTCAGGTAGTGGAGACCCAGTACTTC. Its protein product is CASGQVVETQYF. The full variable domain, with the rest looked up from reference TRBV2 and TRBJ2-5, is EPEVTQTPSHQVTQMGQEVILRCVPISNHLYFYWYRQILGQKVEFLVSFYNNEISEKSEIFDDQFSVERPDGSNFTLKIRSTKLEDSAMYFCASGQVVETQYFGPGTRLLVL.